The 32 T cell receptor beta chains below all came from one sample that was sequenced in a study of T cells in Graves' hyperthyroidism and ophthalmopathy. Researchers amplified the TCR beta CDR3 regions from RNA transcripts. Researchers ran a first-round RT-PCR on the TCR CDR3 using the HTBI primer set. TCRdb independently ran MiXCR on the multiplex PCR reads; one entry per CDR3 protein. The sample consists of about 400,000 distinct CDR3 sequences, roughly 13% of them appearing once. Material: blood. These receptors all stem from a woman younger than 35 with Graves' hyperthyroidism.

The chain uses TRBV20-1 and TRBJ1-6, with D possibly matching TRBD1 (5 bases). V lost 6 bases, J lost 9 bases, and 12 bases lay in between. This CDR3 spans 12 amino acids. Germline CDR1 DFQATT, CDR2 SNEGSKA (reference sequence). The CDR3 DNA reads TGCAGTGCCTGGGGGAATGCTTCACCCCTCCACTTT. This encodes CSAWGNASPLHF.

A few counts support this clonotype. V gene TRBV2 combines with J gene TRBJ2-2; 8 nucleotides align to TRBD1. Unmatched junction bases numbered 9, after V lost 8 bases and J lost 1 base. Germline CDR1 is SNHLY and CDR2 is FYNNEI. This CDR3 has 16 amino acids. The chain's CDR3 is CASFHEGQENTGELFF. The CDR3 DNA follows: TGTGCCAGCTTTCATGAGGGACAGGAGAACACCGGGGAGCTGTTTTTT.

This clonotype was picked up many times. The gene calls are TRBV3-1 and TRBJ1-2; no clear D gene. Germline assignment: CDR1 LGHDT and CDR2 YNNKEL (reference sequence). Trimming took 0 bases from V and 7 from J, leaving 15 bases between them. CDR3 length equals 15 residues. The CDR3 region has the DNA TGTGCCAGCAGCCAAGACGACCGGTTAGGGATTGGCTACACCTTC. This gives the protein CASSQDDRLGIGYTF. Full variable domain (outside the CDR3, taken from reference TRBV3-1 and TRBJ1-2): DTAVSQTPKYLVTQMGNDKSIKCEQNLGHDTMYWYKQDSKKFLKIMFSYNNKELIINETVPNRFSPKSPDKAHLNLHINSLELGDSAVYFCASSQDDRLGIGYTFGSGTRLTVV.

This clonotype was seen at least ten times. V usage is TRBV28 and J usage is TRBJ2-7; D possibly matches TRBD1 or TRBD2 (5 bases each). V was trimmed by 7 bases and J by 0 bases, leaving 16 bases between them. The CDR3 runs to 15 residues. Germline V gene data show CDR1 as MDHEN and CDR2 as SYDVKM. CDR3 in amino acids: CASITGTGSSYEQYF. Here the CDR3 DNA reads TGTGCCAGCATCACCGGGACCGGTAGCTCCTACGAGCAGTACTTC. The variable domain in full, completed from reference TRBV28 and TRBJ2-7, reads DVKVTQSSRYLVKRTGEKVFLECVQDMDHENMFWYRQDPGLGLRLIYFSYDVKMKEKGDIPEGYSVSREKKERFSLILESASTNQTSMYLCASITGTGSSYEQYFGPGTRLTVT.

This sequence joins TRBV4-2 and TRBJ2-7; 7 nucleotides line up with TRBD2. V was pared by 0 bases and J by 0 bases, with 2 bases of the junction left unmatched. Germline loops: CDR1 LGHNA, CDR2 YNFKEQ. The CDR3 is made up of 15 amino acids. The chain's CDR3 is CASSQEGGSSYEQYF. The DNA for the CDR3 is TGTGCCAGCAGCCAAGAAGGCGGGAGCTCCTACGAGCAGTACTTC.

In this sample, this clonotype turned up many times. The CDR3 DNA reads as TGCAGTGCTCCTCCGGGACAGGGGAGAGGCAATCAGCCCCAGCATTTT. Translated, it gives CSAPPGQGRGNQPQHF. The rearrangement uses TRBV20-1 and TRBJ1-5; 10 nucleotides agree with TRBD1. V was clipped by 5 bases and J by 2 bases; unmatched bases: 9. Germline V gives CDR1 DFQATT, CDR2 SNEGSKA (reference sequence). The CDR3 contains 16 residues.

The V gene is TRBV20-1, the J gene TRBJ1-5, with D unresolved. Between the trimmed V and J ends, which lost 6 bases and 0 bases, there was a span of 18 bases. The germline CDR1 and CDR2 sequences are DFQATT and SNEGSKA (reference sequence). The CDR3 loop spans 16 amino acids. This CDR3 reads CSAIDTKFHSNQPQHF. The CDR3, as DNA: TGCAGTGCCATCGACACGAAGTTCCATAGCAATCAGCCCCAGCATTTT.

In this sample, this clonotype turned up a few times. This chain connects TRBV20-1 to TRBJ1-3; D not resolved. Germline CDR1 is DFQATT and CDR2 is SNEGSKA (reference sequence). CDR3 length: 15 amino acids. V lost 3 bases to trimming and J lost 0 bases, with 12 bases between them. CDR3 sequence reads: CSASAPASSGNTIYF. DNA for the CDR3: TGCAGTGCTAGTGCACCCGCTTCCTCTGGAAACACCATATATTTT.

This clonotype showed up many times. The chain's CDR3 is CATSRALAPEADTQYF. The CDR3 region has the DNA TGTGCCACCAGCAGGGCACTAGCGCCAGAGGCGGATACGCAGTATTTT. The chain couples TRBV15 to TRBJ2-3, with 7 bases that match TRBD2. The CDR3 extends over 16 amino acids. CDR1 and CDR2 (germline): LNHNV, YYDKDF (reference sequence). Trimming at V came to 3 bases and at J to 6 bases, leaving 12 bases not matched to a gene.

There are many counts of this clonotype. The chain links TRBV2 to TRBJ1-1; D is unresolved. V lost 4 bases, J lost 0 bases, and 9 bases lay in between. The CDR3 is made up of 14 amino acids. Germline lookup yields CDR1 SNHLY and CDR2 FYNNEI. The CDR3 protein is CASSVWSMNTEAFF. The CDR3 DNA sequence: TGTGCCAGCAGTGTGTGGAGTATGAACACTGAAGCTTTCTTT.

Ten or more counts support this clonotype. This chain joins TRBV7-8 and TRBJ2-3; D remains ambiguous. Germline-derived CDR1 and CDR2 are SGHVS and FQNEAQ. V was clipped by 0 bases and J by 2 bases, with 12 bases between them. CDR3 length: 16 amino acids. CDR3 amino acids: CASSLALSRYTDTQYF. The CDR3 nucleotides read TGTGCCAGCAGCTTAGCGCTTAGTCGATACACAGATACGCAGTATTTT.

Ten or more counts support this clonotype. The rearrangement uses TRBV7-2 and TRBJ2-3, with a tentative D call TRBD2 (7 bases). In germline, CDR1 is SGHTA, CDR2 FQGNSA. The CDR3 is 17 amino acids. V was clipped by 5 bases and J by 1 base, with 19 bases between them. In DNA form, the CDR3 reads TGTGCCAGCAGCCCCGGAAGAGGGGGGGGAGGCACAGATACGCAGTATTTT. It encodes CASSPGRGGGGTDTQYF.

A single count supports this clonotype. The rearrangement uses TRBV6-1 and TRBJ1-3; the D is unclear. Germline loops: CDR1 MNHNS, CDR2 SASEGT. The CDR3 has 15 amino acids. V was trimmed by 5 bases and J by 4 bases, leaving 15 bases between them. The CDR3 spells CASSRPRGGGNTIYF. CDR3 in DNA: TGTGCCAGCAGTCGACCGCGGGGTGGGGGAAACACCATATATTTT.

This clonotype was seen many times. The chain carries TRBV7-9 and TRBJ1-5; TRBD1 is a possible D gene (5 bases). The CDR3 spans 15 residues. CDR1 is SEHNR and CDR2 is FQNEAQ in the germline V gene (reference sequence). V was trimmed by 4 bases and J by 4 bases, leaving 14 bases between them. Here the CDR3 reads CASSSFLGRNQPQHF. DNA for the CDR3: TGTGCCAGCAGCTCCTTCTTGGGGCGGAATCAGCCCCAGCATTTT.

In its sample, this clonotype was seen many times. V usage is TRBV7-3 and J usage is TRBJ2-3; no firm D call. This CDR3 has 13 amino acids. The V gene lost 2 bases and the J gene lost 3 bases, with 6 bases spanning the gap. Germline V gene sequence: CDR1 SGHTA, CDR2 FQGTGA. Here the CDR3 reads CASSLVGTDTQYF. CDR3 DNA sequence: TGTGCCAGCAGCTTAGTGGGGACAGATACGCAGTATTTT.

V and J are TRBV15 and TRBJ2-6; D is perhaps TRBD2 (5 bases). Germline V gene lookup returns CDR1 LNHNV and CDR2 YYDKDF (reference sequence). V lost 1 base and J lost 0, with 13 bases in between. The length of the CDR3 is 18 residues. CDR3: CATSRGIGKSSGANVLTF. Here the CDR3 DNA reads TGTGCCACCAGCAGAGGGATCGGGAAGAGCTCTGGGGCCAACGTCCTGACTTTC. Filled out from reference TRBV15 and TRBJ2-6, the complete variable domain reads DAMVIQNPRYQVTQFGKPVTLSCSQTLNHNVMYWYQQKSSQAPKLLFHYYDKDFNNEADTPDNFQSRRPNTSFCFLDIRSPGLGDTAMYLCATSRGIGKSSGANVLTFGAGSRLTVL.

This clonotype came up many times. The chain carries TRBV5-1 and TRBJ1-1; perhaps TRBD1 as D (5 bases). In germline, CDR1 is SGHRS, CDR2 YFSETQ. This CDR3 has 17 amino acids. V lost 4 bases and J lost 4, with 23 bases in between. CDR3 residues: CASSRSSAGRGSTEAFF. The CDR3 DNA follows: TGCGCCAGCAGCCGGTCGTCGGCGGGAAGGGGATCCACTGAAGCTTTCTTT.

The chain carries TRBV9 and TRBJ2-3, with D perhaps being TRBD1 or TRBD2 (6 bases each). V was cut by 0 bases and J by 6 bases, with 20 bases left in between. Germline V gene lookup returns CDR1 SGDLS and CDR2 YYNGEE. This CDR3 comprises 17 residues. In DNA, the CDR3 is TGTGCCAGCAGCGTAGGATCCTGGGGGGCGGGGATCGATACGCAGTATTTT. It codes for CASSVGSWGAGIDTQYF.

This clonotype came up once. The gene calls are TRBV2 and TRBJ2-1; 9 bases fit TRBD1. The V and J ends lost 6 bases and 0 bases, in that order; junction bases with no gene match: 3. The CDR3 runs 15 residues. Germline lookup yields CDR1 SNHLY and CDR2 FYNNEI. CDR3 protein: CASRLGQGSYNEQFF. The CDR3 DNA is TGTGCCAGCAGATTGGGACAGGGCTCCTACAATGAGCAGTTCTTC. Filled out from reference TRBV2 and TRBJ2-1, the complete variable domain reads EPEVTQTPSHQVTQMGQEVILRCVPISNHLYFYWYRQILGQKVEFLVSFYNNEISEKSEIFDDQFSVERPDGSNFTLKIRSTKLEDSAMYFCASRLGQGSYNEQFFGPGTRLTVL.

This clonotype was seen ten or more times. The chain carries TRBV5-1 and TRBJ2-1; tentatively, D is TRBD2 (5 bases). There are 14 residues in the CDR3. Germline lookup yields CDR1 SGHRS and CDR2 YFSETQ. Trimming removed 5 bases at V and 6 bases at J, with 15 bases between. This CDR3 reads CASSFGRRVNEQFF. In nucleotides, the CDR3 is TGCGCCAGCAGTTTTGGGCGGCGGGTCAATGAGCAGTTCTTC.

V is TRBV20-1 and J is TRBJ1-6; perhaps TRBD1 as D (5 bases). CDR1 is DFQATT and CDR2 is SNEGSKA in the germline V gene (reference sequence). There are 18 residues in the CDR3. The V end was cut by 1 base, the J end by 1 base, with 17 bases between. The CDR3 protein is CSARVRRGAGSYNSPLHF. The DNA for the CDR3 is TGCAGTGCTAGAGTCCGGCGAGGGGCTGGTTCCTATAATTCACCCCTCCACTTT.

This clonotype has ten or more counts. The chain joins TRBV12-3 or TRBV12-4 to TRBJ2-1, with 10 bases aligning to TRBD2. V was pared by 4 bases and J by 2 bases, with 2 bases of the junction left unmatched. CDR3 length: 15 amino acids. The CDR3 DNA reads TGTGCCAGCAGTTCTACTAGCGGGGCCTACAATGAGCAGTTCTTC. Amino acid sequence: CASSSTSGAYNEQFF.

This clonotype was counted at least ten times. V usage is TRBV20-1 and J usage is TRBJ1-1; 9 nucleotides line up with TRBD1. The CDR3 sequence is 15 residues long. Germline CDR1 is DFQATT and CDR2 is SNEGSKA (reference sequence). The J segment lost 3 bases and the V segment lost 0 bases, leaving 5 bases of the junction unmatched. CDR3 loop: CSARDYRGLDTEAFF. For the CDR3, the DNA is TGCAGTGCTAGAGATTACAGGGGGCTGGACACTGAAGCTTTCTTT.

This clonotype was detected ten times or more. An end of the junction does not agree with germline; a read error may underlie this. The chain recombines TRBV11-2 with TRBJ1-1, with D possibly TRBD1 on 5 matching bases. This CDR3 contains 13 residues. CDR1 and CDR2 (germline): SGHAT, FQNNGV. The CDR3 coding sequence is TGTGCCAGCAGTTTAGAAAGGGGCACTGAAGCTTTCTTT. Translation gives CASSLERGTEAFF.

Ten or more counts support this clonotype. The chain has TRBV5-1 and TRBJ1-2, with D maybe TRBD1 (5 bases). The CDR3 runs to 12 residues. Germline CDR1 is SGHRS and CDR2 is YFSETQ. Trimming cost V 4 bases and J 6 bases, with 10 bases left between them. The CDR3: CASSRDEDGYTF. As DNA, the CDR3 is TGCGCCAGCAGCCGGGACGAAGATGGCTACACCTTC. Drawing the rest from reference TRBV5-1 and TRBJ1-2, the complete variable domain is KAGVTQTPRYLIKTRGQQVTLSCSPISGHRSVSWYQQTPGQGLQFLFEYFSETQRNKGNFPGRFSGRQFSNSRSEMNVSTLELGDSALYLCASSRDEDGYTFGSGTRLTVV.

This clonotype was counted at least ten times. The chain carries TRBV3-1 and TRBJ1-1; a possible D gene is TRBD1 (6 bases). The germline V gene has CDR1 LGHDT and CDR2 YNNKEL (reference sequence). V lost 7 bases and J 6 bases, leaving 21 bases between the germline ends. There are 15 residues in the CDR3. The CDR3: CASTRRGAQFSEAFF. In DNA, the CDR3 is TGTGCCAGCACCCGGCGGGGGGCGCAATTCTCTGAAGCTTTCTTT.

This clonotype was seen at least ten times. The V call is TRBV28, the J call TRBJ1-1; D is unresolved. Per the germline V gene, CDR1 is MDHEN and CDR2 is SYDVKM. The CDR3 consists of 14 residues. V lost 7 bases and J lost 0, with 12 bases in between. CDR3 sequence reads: CASTSRVMNTEAFF. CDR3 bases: TGTGCCAGCACCAGCCGGGTCATGAACACTGAAGCTTTCTTT.

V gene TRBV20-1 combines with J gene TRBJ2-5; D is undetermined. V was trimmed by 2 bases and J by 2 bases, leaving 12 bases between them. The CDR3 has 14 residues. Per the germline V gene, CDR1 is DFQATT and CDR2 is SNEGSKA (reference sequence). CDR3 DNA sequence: TGCAGTGCTAGAATCGCCGGGCAGCAAGAGACCCAGTACTTC. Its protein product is CSARIAGQQETQYF.

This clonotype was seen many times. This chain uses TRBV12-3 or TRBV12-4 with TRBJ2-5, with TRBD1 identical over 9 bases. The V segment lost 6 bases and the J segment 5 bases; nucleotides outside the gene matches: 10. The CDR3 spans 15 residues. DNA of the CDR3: TGTGCCAGCAGCCGCACTGGACAGGGGCGGGAGACCCAGTACTTC. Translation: CASSRTGQGRETQYF.

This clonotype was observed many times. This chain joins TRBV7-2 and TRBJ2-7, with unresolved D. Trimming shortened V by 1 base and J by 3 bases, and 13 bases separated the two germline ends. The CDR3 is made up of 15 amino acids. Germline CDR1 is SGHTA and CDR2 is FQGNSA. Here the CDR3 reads CASSLETITFYEQYF. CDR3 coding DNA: TGTGCCAGCAGCTTAGAGACCATCACTTTCTACGAGCAGTACTTC.

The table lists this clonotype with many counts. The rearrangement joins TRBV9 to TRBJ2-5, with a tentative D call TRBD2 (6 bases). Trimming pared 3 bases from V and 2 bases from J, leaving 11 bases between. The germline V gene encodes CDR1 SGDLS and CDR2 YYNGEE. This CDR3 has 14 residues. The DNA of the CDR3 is TGTGCCAGCAGCGCCCGGGGACTGCAAGAGACCCAGTACTTC. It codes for CASSARGLQETQYF.

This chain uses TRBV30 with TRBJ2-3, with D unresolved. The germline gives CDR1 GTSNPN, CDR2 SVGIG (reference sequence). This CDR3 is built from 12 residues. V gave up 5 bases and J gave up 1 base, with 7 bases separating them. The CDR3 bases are TGTGCCTGGGGTTACGGCACAGATACGCAGTATTTT. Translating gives CAWGYGTDTQYF.